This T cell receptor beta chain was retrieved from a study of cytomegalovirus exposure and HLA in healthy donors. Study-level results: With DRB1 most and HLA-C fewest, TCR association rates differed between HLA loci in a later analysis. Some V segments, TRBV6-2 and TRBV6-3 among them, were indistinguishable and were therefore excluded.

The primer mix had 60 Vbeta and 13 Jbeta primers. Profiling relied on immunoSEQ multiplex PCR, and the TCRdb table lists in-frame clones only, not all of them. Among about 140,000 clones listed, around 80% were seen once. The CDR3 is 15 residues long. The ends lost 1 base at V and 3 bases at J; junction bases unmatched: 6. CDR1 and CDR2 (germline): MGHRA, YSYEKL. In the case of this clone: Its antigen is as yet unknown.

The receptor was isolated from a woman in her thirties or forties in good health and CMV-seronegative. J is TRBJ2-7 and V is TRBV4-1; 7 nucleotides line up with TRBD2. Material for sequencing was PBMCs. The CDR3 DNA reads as TGCGCCAGCAGCCAAGTAGGCGGGAGCGACTACGAGCAGTACTTC. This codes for CASSQVGGSDYEQYF.